The rows below give T cell receptor beta chains drawn from one sample of a study of blood T cells in healthy people across ages. Using its own MiXCR run on the 5' RACE reads, TCRdb lists one record per CDR3 protein. This table has 550,000 to 750,000 distinct CDR3 sequences, roughly 21% appearing once. The sequencing sample was made of blood. These TCRs come from a man between 65 and 79 years old in good health. Both conserved end residues are part of each CDR3. A D gene is named only where the DNA matches it firmly. Where a row states a size, it is once, few, many or the class of an expanded clone; other rows omit it.

v_gene,d_gene,j_gene,abundance,CDR3aa,CDR3nt
TRBV2,.,TRBJ2-7,few,CASHFSRTYEQYF,TGTGCCAGCCATTTCTCGCGGACCTACGAGCAGTACTTC
TRBV6-2/TRBV6-3,.,TRBJ2-5,few,CASSEGKWETQYF,TGTGCCAGCAGTGAGGGGAAATGGGAGACCCAGTACTTC
TRBV19,TRBD2,TRBJ2-3,few,CASSILEAGGTDTQYF,TGTGCCAGTAGTATCCTTGAAGCGGGAGGCACAGATACGCAGTATTTT
TRBV20-1,.,TRBJ1-1,few,CSASYVPNTEAFF,TGCAGTGCTAGTTATGTACCGAACACTGAAGCTTTCTTT
TRBV28,.,TRBJ1-4,many,CASFSNEKLFF,TGTGCCAGTTTCTCTAATGAAAAACTGTTTTTT
TRBV20-1,TRBD2,TRBJ2-7,once,CSARETSAFSYEQYF,TGCAGTGCTAGGGAAACTAGCGCATTCTCCTACGAGCAGTACTTC
TRBV12-3/TRBV12-4,TRBD1,TRBJ2-7,few,CASREGQANYEQYF,TGTGCCAGCAGAGAGGGACAGGCTAACTACGAGCAGTACTTC
TRBV2,.,TRBJ2-3,few,CASSRGRADTQYF,TGTGCCAGCAGTCGAGGACGAGCAGATACGCAGTATTTT
TRBV18,.,TRBJ2-5,.,CASSPPNEPRKQETQYF,TGTGCCAGCTCACCACCGAATGAGCCCCGGAAGCAAGAGACCCAGTACTTC
TRBV5-1,TRBD2,TRBJ2-1,few,CASSLGASGSNEQFF,TGCGCCAGCAGCTTGGGGGCTAGCGGGAGCAATGAGCAGTTCTTC
TRBV4-1,.,TRBJ2-5,.,CASSQDPAGPQETQYF,TGCGCCAGCAGCCAAGATCCGGCAGGGCCTCAAGAGACCCAGTACTTC
TRBV7-9,.,TRBJ1-5,few,CASSADVWDQPQHF,TGTGCCAGCAGCGCAGACGTATGGGATCAGCCCCAGCATTTT
TRBV3-1,.,TRBJ2-3,.,CASSFHGDTQYF,TGTGCCAGCAGCTTCCACGGGGATACGCAGTATTTT
TRBV30,TRBD2,TRBJ2-1,.,CAWASGKGSYNEQFF,TGTGCCTGGGCTAGCGGGAAAGGCTCCTACAATGAGCAGTTCTTC
TRBV6-1,.,TRBJ1-2,few,CASSESEWSGCTF,TGTGCCAGCAGTGAAAGCGAGTGGAGTGGCTGCACCTTC
TRBV7-6,.,TRBJ1-5,.,CASSQGGGGNQPQHF,TGTGCCAGCAGCCAAGGGGGAGGAGGCAATCAGCCCCAGCATTTT
TRBV28,.,TRBJ2-7,few,CASSSTFEQYF,TGTGCCAGCAGTTCCACTTTCGAGCAGTACTTC
TRBV12-3/TRBV12-4,TRBD1,TRBJ2-2,.,CASSFDRALVDTGELLF,TGTGCCAGCAGTTTCGACAGGGCCTTGGTGGACACCGGGGAGCTGCTTTTT
TRBV15,TRBD1,TRBJ1-4,.,CATSATIRTGDKKLFF,TGTGCCACCAGCGCAACCATCAGGACAGGGGATAAAAAACTGTTTTTT
TRBV9,TRBD1,TRBJ2-7,few,CASSPTGQGPYEQYF,TGTGCCAGCAGCCCCACGGGACAGGGCCCCTACGAGCAGTACTTC
TRBV20-1,TRBD1,TRBJ2-5,.,CSADWDRGLRNEQSF,TGCAGTGCAGACTGGGACAGGGGGCTTAGGAATGAGCAGTCCTTC
TRBV4-3,TRBD2,TRBJ2-7,.,CASSQDSAGGSDEQYF,TGCGCCAGCAGCCAAGATTCCGCGGGAGGTTCGGACGAGCAGTACTTC
TRBV18,.,TRBJ2-7,many,CASSPIATSYEQYF,TGTGCCAGCTCACCAATCGCTACCTCCTACGAGCAGTACTTC
TRBV20-1,TRBD1,TRBJ1-5,.,CSARKPGQSNQPQHF,TGCAGTGCTAGGAAGCCGGGACAGAGCAATCAGCCCCAGCATTTT
TRBV20-1,TRBD2,TRBJ2-3,few,CSASSGTSGRAADTQYF,TGCAGTGCTAGTTCCGGGACTAGCGGGAGGGCCGCAGATACGCAGTATTTT
TRBV24-1,TRBD2,TRBJ2-1,.,CATSDRTSSGRRYNEQFF,TGTGCCACCAGTGATAGGACCTCTAGCGGGAGGCGTTACAATGAGCAGTTCTTC
TRBV7-3,.,TRBJ2-3,few,CASSLTGRPDTQYF,TGTGCCAGCAGCTTAACAGGGAGGCCAGATACGCAGTATTTT
TRBV20-1,.,TRBJ1-1,.,CSAKGAQYEAFF,TGCAGTGCTAAGGGCGCCCAATATGAAGCTTTCTTT
TRBV12-3/TRBV12-4,.,TRBJ1-4,few,CASSSDGFGVSEKLFF,TGTGCCAGCAGTTCTGACGGTTTTGGGGTCTCTGAAAAACTGTTTTTT
TRBV29-1,TRBD2,TRBJ2-3,.,CSVDLGLAQDTQYF,TGCAGCGTGGACTTAGGACTAGCGCAAGATACGCAGTATTTT
TRBV7-9,.,TRBJ1-1,few,CASTLSGGAEAFF,TGTGCCAGCACTTTATCGGGGGGGGCTGAAGCTTTCTTT
TRBV9,TRBD2,TRBJ2-1,.,CASSVRGRESYNEQFF,TGTGCCAGCAGCGTACGGGGGAGGGAATCCTACAATGAGCAGTTCTTC